The sequence of this T cell receptor beta chain was determined in a study of PD-L1 blockade in urothelial cancer. What went into each PCR as a spike was synthetic TCR analog templates. This table comes from immunoSEQ multiplex PCR, and its TCRdb copy is limited to in-frame clones, with some not included. Here the sample spans roughly 91,000 clones, over 75% being singletons. The sample's time point: pretreatment peripheral blood. CDR1 is MNHEY and CDR2 is SMNVEV in the germline V gene (reference sequence). V was shortened by 3 bases and J by 7 bases, with 12 bases between the two germline ends. The length of the CDR3 is 14 residues.

The source is a man between 60 and 75 years old with urothelial cancer. The sequenced sample was PBMCs, obtained around atezolizumab (anti-PD-L1) treatment. This chain joins TRBV27 and TRBJ2-2; no reliable D call. CDR3 protein: CASSFRSRYGELFF. The DNA of the CDR3 is TGTGCCAGCAGTTTTAGGAGTCGGTACGGGGAGCTGTTTTTT.